This TCR beta chain was identified in a study of T cells in Graves' hyperthyroidism and ophthalmopathy. Study conclusions and caveats: Model predictions of ophthalmopathy came a median approximately 6 months before onset. The blood repertoire included most of the expanded thyroid clonotypes above 0.001.

The source material, RNA transcripts, was used to amplify TCR beta CDR3 regions. HTBI primers were the set used in a first-round RT-PCR of the TCR CDR3. TCRdb re-derived calls from the multiplex PCR reads in MiXCR, one entry per CDR3 protein. The table lists a few hundred thousand distinct CDR3 sequences, roughly 15% of them singletons, with less than 15% in the top ten. Many counts were recorded for this clonotype. What it binds is unknown. Those with hyperthyroidism were 18 to 65 years old, newly diagnosed, and ill for under 2 months. CDR3 length: 16 amino acids. The V end was cut by 2 bases, the J end by 5 bases, with 17 bases between. Germline V gene sequence: CDR1 SGHRS, CDR2 YFSETQ.

The sequencing input was blood. The clonotype originates from a woman aged 40 to 50 with Graves' hyperthyroidism that later progressed to Graves' ophthalmopathy. The chain combines TRBV5-1 with TRBJ2-1; perhaps TRBD1 as D (5 bases). This chain's CDR3 is CASSFVLWGTNNEQFF. For the CDR3, the DNA is TGCGCCAGCAGCTTCGTGCTCTGGGGCACCAACAATGAGCAGTTCTTC.